Listed here are 25 T cell receptor beta chains from one sample, sequenced in a study of cytomegalovirus exposure and HLA in healthy donors. The study ran its PCR with 60 Vbeta and 13 Jbeta primers. Repertoires were generated with immunoSEQ multiplex PCR, while TCRdb's copy carries only in-frame clones and drops some. The table records about 130,000 clones, 60% to 85% of them present only once. The sample taken for sequencing was PBMCs. The receptor set was obtained from a man aged 25-40 years in good health and CMV-seronegative.

The chain is built from TRBV19 and TRBJ1-1, with D tentatively TRBD1 (5 bases). Germline loops: CDR1 LNHDA, CDR2 SQIVND (reference sequence). Trimming stripped 6 bases from V and 1 base from J, with 15 bases between. This CDR3 spans 15 amino acids. In nucleotides, the CDR3 is TGTGCCAGTAGACGAAGCGGGGCGACGAACACTGAAGCTTTCTTT. Its protein product is CASRRSGATNTEAFF.

This chain connects TRBV9 to TRBJ2-7; 11 nucleotides line up with TRBD2. Germline CDR1 and CDR2: SGDLS and YYNGEE. V lost 3 bases and J lost 1; bases outside the gene matches: 6. CDR3 size: 16 residues. CDR3 region: CASSGTGTSGSYEQYF. The CDR3 DNA sequence: TGTGCCAGCAGCGGAACCGGGACTAGCGGATCCTACGAGCAGTACTTC. Supplemented by reference TRBV9 and TRBJ2-7, the full variable domain reads DSGVTQTPKHLITATGQRVTLRCSPRSGDLSVYWYQQSLDQGLQFLIQYYNGEERAKGNILERFSAQQFPDLHSELNLSSLELGDSALYFCASSGTGTSGSYEQYFGPGTRLTVT.

V and J are TRBV29-1 and TRBJ1-2; 9 nucleotides align to TRBD1. The CDR3 length is 14 residues. Germline trimming cut 4 bases from V and 5 bases from J; bases unmatched to any gene: 8. Germline CDR1 is SQVTM and CDR2 is ANQGSEA. The CDR3 DNA follows: TGCAGCGTTGCAGTACAGGGGGCGGAATATGGCTACACCTTC. This encodes CSVAVQGAEYGYTF.

This sequence joins TRBV9 and TRBJ2-3; D possibly corresponds to TRBD1 (5 bases). Germline CDR1 SGDLS, CDR2 YYNGEE. V lost 0 bases to trimming and J lost 6 bases, with 11 bases between them. There are 14 residues in the CDR3. CDR3 nucleotide sequence: TGTGCCAGCAGCGTAGAAGGGGTTGGTGATACGCAGTATTTT. Protein sequence: CASSVEGVGDTQYF.

This clone was seen a few times. The chain recombines TRBV5-5 with TRBJ2-5; TRBD1 matches 9 bases. With V trimmed by 0 bases and J by 7 bases, 13 bases remained unmatched. Germline values: CDR1 SGHKS, CDR2 YYEKEE (reference sequence). This CDR3 comprises 17 residues. The CDR3 here is CASSLEMGQGGVGTQYF. CDR3 DNA: TGTGCCAGCAGCTTGGAGATGGGACAGGGCGGTGTAGGGACCCAGTACTTC.

This chain uses TRBV5-8 with TRBJ2-7; no clear D gene. The CDR3 has 12 residues. The V end lost 0 bases, the J end lost 7 bases, and 8 bases lay between the germline ends. Germline CDR1 and CDR2: SGHTS and YDEGEE. This CDR3 is CASSLGFREQYF. The CDR3 region has the DNA TGTGCCAGCAGCTTGGGGTTTCGGGAGCAGTACTTC.

J is TRBJ1-2 and V is TRBV6-1; no definite D call. Germline V lookup: CDR1 MNHNS, CDR2 SASEGT. The CDR3 is 13 residues long. Deletions cut 5 bases from V and 3 bases from J, with 10 bases between. This CDR3 is CASSSTADYGYTF. The DNA for the CDR3 is TGTGCCAGCAGTTCAACAGCTGACTATGGCTACACCTTC.

The genes are TRBV27 and TRBJ1-5; D is unclear. V was clipped by 2 bases and J by 5 bases, with 13 bases between them. In germline, CDR1 is MNHEY, CDR2 SMNVEV (reference sequence). There are 15 residues in the CDR3. CDR3 region: CASSLRGGRDQPQHF. Written as DNA, the CDR3 is TGTGCCAGCAGTTTAAGAGGAGGGCGTGATCAGCCCCAGCATTTT.

V usage is TRBV6-1 and J usage is TRBJ2-1; D possibly corresponds to TRBD2 (6 bases). The germline gives CDR1 MNHNS, CDR2 SASEGT. CDR3 length equals 16 residues. V was pared by 4 bases and J by 7 bases, with 20 bases between. CDR3 DNA: TGTGCCAGCAGTGCCCCATCTTCTCCTGGAGGGAATGAGCAGTTCTTC. It is translated as CASSAPSSPGGNEQFF.

CDR3 amino acids: CATKGLAGFTGELFF. CDR3 in DNA: TGTGCCACCAAGGGACTAGCGGGATTCACCGGGGAGCTGTTTTTT. The rearrangement joins TRBV6-5 to TRBJ2-2; 13 nucleotides match TRBD2. The CDR3 consists of 15 residues. The V and J ends lost 10 bases and 4 bases, in that order; junction bases with no gene match: 6. Germline loops: CDR1 MNHEY, CDR2 SVGAGI.

The rearrangement links TRBV7-9 to TRBJ1-5; 8 bases are a match to TRBD1. V was clipped by 5 bases and J by 2 bases; unmatched bases: 8. This CDR3 comprises 16 residues. CDR1 SEHNR and CDR2 FQNEAQ come from the germline V gene (reference sequence). CDR3 nucleotide sequence: TGTGCCAGCAGCCCACGGGGACAGGATGGCAATCAGCCCCAGCATTTT. Protein sequence: CASSPRGQDGNQPQHF.

In this sample, this clone turned up once. A read error may account for a junction end that differs from germline. This chain joins TRBV7-7 and TRBJ2-2, with 7 bases matching TRBD2. The germline gives CDR1 SSHAT, CDR2 FNYEAQ (reference sequence). The CDR3 runs 16 residues. The chain's CDR3 is CASSRLERGNTGELFF. The CDR3 nucleotides read TGTGCTAGCAGCCGACTTGAGCGGGGGAACACCGGGGAGCTGTTTTTT.

This clone has only one observation. The chain is built from TRBV27 and TRBJ2-7; no reliable D call. The V gene's germline CDR1 is MNHEY and CDR2 SMNVEV (reference sequence). The CDR3 is 14 residues long. The V end was cut by 5 bases, the J end by 3 bases, with 14 bases between. Written as DNA, the CDR3 is TGTGCCAGCAGTCCCCTTCCAGAAAACTACGAGCAGTACTTC. Encoded protein: CASSPLPENYEQYF.

The chain recombines TRBV11-2 with TRBJ2-7, with D tentatively TRBD1 (5 bases). Trimming removed 1 base at V and 9 bases at J, with 22 bases between. Germline V CDR1 and CDR2: SGHAT, FQNNGV. This CDR3 is built from 16 residues. The CDR3 protein is CASSLGVDDTWGGQYF. CDR3 nucleotides: TGTGCCAGCAGCTTAGGAGTCGACGATACCTGGGGCGGGCAGTACTTC.

This clone was seen just once. The rearrangement links TRBV6-5 to TRBJ2-1, with D possibly being TRBD1 (6 bases). The CDR3 is 16 amino acids. The germline gives CDR1 MNHEY, CDR2 SVGAGI. Trimming stripped 0 bases from V and 1 base from J, with 10 bases between. CDR3 region: CASSYSTGASYNEQFF. CDR3 in DNA: TGTGCCAGCAGTTACTCGACAGGCGCGTCCTACAATGAGCAGTTCTTC.

The chain uses TRBV7-9 and TRBJ2-7; tentative D call: TRBD2 (6 bases). V was pared by 5 bases and J by 0 bases, with 8 bases between. The CDR3 totals 13 residues. Germline V CDR1 and CDR2: SEHNR, FQNEAQ (reference sequence). CDR3 DNA sequence: TGTGCCAGCAGCGGGGACTTCTCCTACGAGCAGTACTTC. This translates into CASSGDFSYEQYF.

The rearrangement links TRBV5-1 to TRBJ2-3, with 7 bases lining up with TRBD1. V lost 4 bases and J lost 0; bases outside the gene matches: 5. CDR1 is SGHRS, CDR2 YFSETQ, per germline. The length of the CDR3 is 15 residues. As DNA, the CDR3 is TGCGCCAGCAGCCAGGGACAGCCTAGCACAGATACGCAGTATTTT. It codes for CASSQGQPSTDTQYF.

The chain recombines TRBV29-1 with TRBJ1-1, with TRBD1 identical over 8 bases. Germline V gene data show CDR1 as SQVTM and CDR2 as ANQGSEA. Losses at the gene ends were 7 bases for V and 5 bases for J; bases not matched to a gene: 9. The CDR3 contains 13 residues. As DNA, the CDR3 is TGCAGCGGCCGACAGGGGATGGATACTGAAGCTTTCTTT. It codes for CSGRQGMDTEAFF.

The chain couples TRBV5-1 to TRBJ2-1; D is undetermined. Germline CDR1 and CDR2: SGHRS and YFSETQ. The germline V and J ends were trimmed by 6 bases and 9 bases, with 13 bases remaining between them. This CDR3 is built from 12 residues. The CDR3 region is CASNYFDGEQFF. As DNA, the CDR3 is TGCGCCAGCAACTATTTTGATGGTGAGCAGTTCTTC.

The chain links TRBV28 to TRBJ1-1, with D possibly TRBD1 on 6 matching bases. The CDR3 spans 13 residues. Germline V gene lookup returns CDR1 MDHEN and CDR2 SYDVKM. V gave up 7 bases and J gave up 9 bases, with 18 bases separating them. The CDR3 spells CASTAYTGTKAFF. The CDR3 DNA sequence: TGTGCCAGCACGGCATATACAGGGACTAAAGCTTTCTTT.

This chain connects TRBV6-4 to TRBJ2-5; tentative D call: TRBD2 (6 bases). Deletions cut 6 bases from V and 5 bases from J, with 19 bases between. Germline V gene sequence: CDR1 MRHNA, CDR2 SNTAGT. The length of the CDR3 is 15 residues. The CDR3 nucleotides are TGTGCCAGCAGATCAAGTTCGGAGGGGCAGGAGACCCAGTACTTC. This encodes CASRSSSEGQETQYF.

The chain has TRBV5-4 and TRBJ1-4, with 10 bases lining up with TRBD1. CDR3 length: 16 residues. The V segment lost 3 bases and the J segment 6 bases; nucleotides outside the gene matches: 8. Germline assignment: CDR1 SGHNT and CDR2 YYREEE (reference sequence). In DNA form, the CDR3 reads TGTGCCAGCAGCTCCGCTCGACAGGGGGCGGATGAAAAACTGTTTTTT. It is translated as CASSSARQGADEKLFF.

A single count supports this clone. The rearrangement links TRBV29-1 to TRBJ1-2; 7 bases are shared with TRBD1. The V and J ends lost 7 bases and 8 bases, in that order; junction bases with no gene match: 7. The CDR3 sequence is 11 residues long. Germline loops: CDR1 SQVTM, CDR2 ANQGSEA. The CDR3 DNA reads TGCAGCGGGGACAGCTCGCTAGGCTACACCTTC. This gives the protein CSGDSSLGYTF.

This clone was observed a few times. V gene TRBV14 combines with J gene TRBJ1-2; D call uncertain. V gave up 0 bases and J gave up 1 base, with 15 bases separating them. There are 17 residues in the CDR3. Germline V lookup: CDR1 SGHDN, CDR2 FVKESK. The DNA for the CDR3 is TGTGCCAGCAGCCAAGATTTCGAGGCAGCTTTTAACTATGGCTACACCTTC. Amino acids: CASSQDFEAAFNYGYTF.

Written as DNA, the CDR3 is TGTGCCAGCTCAAAAGACAGGGACTATGGCTACACCTTC. It codes for CASSKDRDYGYTF. The V call is TRBV18, the J call TRBJ1-2, with TRBD1 identical over 7 bases. This CDR3 is 13 amino acids long. Germline CDR1 is KGHSH and CDR2 is LQKENI. V trimming: 5 bases; J trimming: 3 bases; junction bases outside the gene matches: 3.